This T cell receptor (beta chain) was identified in a study of shared clonotypes between healthy human individuals. With regard to this clone: In the same sample, other DNA sequences code for this CDR3.

Positively selected for CCR7, the CD45RO-negative cells used as naive CD8 cells excluded terminally differentiated effector memory CD45RA+ cells. The assay was immunoSEQ multiplex PCR, and TCRdb's table has in-frame clones only and misses some. Among about 2.2 million clones, around 95% were seen once, and the ten largest hold around 1.8%. The clonotype was recovered from a man between 18 and 29 years old in good health. Some clones in this sample may be carry-over from other donors' samples. The sequencing input was naive CD8+ T cells from PBMCs.

The CDR3 sequence is CASSLEGGYTF. The DNA of the CDR3 is TGTGCCAGCAGCTTAGAGGGCGGCTACACCTTC. The chain has TRBV7-9 and TRBJ1-2; no firm D call. There are 11 residues in the CDR3. Germline CDR1 reads SEHNR; CDR2 reads FQNEAQ (reference sequence). With 1 base removed from V and 8 bases from J, the gap between germline ends came to 5 bases.